A selection of T cell receptor beta chains follows, all from one sample in a study of T cells in Graves' hyperthyroidism and ophthalmopathy. TCRdb recomputed calls from the multiplex PCR reads with MiXCR, one row per CDR3 protein. The table records 550,000 to 600,000 distinct CDR3 sequences, 16% of them present only once. What was sequenced was blood. These receptors were collected from a woman aged 18-29 years with Graves' hyperthyroidism. Both conserved end residues are part of each CDR3. D genes are given only for firm matches. Only some rows state a clone size, as once, few, many or a class for expanded clones.

size: NA; J: TRBJ1-3; D: NA; V: TRBV27; DNA: TGTGCCAGCAGTTTTCTACCGCTCTCTGGAAACACCATATATTTT; CDR3: CASSFLPLSGNTIYF
size: many; J: TRBJ2-1; D: TRBD2; V: TRBV12-3/TRBV12-4; DNA: TGTGCCAGCAGCCGCGGACTAGCGGGAGGGAACCAACGATACAATGAGCAGTTCTTC; CDR3: CASSRGLAGGNQRYNEQFF
size: NA; J: TRBJ1-5; D: NA; V: TRBV19; DNA: TGTGCCAGTAGCATACCGGGACGGAATCAGCCCCAGCATTTT; CDR3: CASSIPGRNQPQHF
size: many; J: TRBJ2-4; D: NA; V: TRBV4-1; DNA: TGCGCCAGCAGCCCGTCACCAACCAAAAACATTCAGTACTTC; CDR3: CASSPSPTKNIQYF
size: few; J: TRBJ2-1; D: NA; V: TRBV28; DNA: TGTGCCATCAGTACACAAAGGGTTTTGTTCTTC; CDR3: CAISTQRVLFF
size: few; J: TRBJ2-3; D: TRBD1; V: TRBV24-1; DNA: TGTGCCACCAGTGAAGAAAGGACAGGGGCCACAGATACGCAGTATTTT; CDR3: CATSEERTGATDTQYF
size: many; J: TRBJ2-5; D: TRBD2; V: TRBV5-6; DNA: TGTGCCAGCAGCTTGGAGACTAGCGGGAGAGGGACCCAGTACTTC; CDR3: CASSLETSGRGTQYF
size: many; J: TRBJ2-3; D: TRBD2; V: TRBV5-6; DNA: TGTGCCAGCAGGCACGGGGGGTCGCGCACAGATACGCAGTATTTT; CDR3: CASRHGGSRTDTQYF
size: NA; J: TRBJ2-6; D: NA; V: TRBV7-3; DNA: TGTGCCAGCAGCATGGGTCCTGTCTCTGGGGCCAACGTCCTGACTTTC; CDR3: CASSMGPVSGANVLTF
size: few; J: TRBJ1-4; D: NA; V: TRBV6-2/TRBV6-3; DNA: TGTGCCAGCAGACAACGACAGACTCGAGATAATGAAAAACTGTTTTTT; CDR3: CASRQRQTRDNEKLFF
size: many; J: TRBJ1-1; D: NA; V: TRBV20-1; DNA: TGCAGTGCTAGATCGGAATTCAACACTGAAGCTTTCTTT; CDR3: CSARSEFNTEAFF
size: many; J: TRBJ1-5; D: NA; V: TRBV18; DNA: TGTGCCAGCTCGTTACAGGTTTCGAGTCAGCCCCAGCATTTT; CDR3: CASSLQVSSQPQHF
size: few; J: TRBJ2-5; D: NA; V: TRBV7-7; DNA: TGTGCTAGCAGCCCCGGGACCCTGCAAGAGACCCAGTACTTC; CDR3: CASSPGTLQETQYF
size: few; J: TRBJ2-5; D: NA; V: TRBV30; DNA: TGTGCCTGGAGTAGGACGTACCAAGAGACCCAGTACTTC; CDR3: CAWSRTYQETQYF
size: few; J: TRBJ2-3; D: NA; V: TRBV7-2; DNA: TGTGCCAGCAGCCTTGGGCGCACAAATACGCAGTATTTT; CDR3: CASSLGRTNTQYF
size: few; J: TRBJ2-5; D: TRBD1; V: TRBV7-2; DNA: TGTGCCAGCAGCTGGGATGGACAGGGGGCCAGCCAAGAGACCCAGTACTTC; CDR3: CASSWDGQGASQETQYF
size: NA; J: TRBJ2-7; D: TRBD1; V: TRBV19; DNA: TGTGCCAGTACCCAGGGGACAGGGATATACGAGCAGTACTTC; CDR3: CASTQGTGIYEQYF
size: many; J: TRBJ2-1; D: TRBD2; V: TRBV11-2; DNA: TGTGCCAGCAGCTTAGGTGTTAGCGGGAGCCTTGAGCAGTTCTTC; CDR3: CASSLGVSGSLEQFF
size: NA; J: TRBJ2-7; D: NA; V: TRBV20-1; DNA: TGCAGTGCTAGAGGGGCGGACCCCTACGAGCAGTACTTC; CDR3: CSARGADPYEQYF
size: NA; J: TRBJ2-4; D: NA; V: TRBV7-9; DNA: TGTGCCAGCAGCTTGGGGGGACCGAACATTCAGTACTTC; CDR3: CASSLGGPNIQYF
size: NA; J: TRBJ1-3; D: NA; V: TRBV19; DNA: TGTGCCAGTAGTATAGAAGGCTCTGGAAACACCATATATTTT; CDR3: CASSIEGSGNTIYF
size: NA; J: TRBJ1-1; D: NA; V: TRBV29-1; DNA: TGCAGCGACCTCAGCACTGAAGCTTTCTTT; CDR3: CSDLSTEAFF
size: NA; J: TRBJ2-1; D: TRBD1; V: TRBV7-9; DNA: TGTGCCATAGACCGGGACAGGAATTACAATGAGCAGTTCTTC; CDR3: CAIDRDRNYNEQFF
size: many; J: TRBJ2-1; D: NA; V: TRBV20-1; DNA: TGCAGTGCTAGAGCGGGAGCTTTGGCGAACAATGAGCAGTTCTTC; CDR3: CSARAGALANNEQFF
size: many; J: TRBJ2-1; D: TRBD2; V: TRBV6-2/TRBV6-3; DNA: TGTGCCAGCCTTAGGCGGGGGGGCTCCTACAATGAGCAGTTCTTC; CDR3: CASLRRGGSYNEQFF
size: many; J: TRBJ2-3; D: TRBD2; V: TRBV5-1; DNA: TGCGCCAGCAGCTTGGCAGTAGCGGGAGGATCAGATACGCAGTATTTT; CDR3: CASSLAVAGGSDTQYF
size: many; J: TRBJ2-3; D: TRBD2; V: TRBV28; DNA: TGTGCCAGCAGTCAACTGGGCGGGGCTAGCGGGAGTAGCACAGATACGCAGTATTTT; CDR3: CASSQLGGASGSSTDTQYF